Below are 3 T cell receptor beta chains sequenced from a single sample in a study of cytomegalovirus exposure and HLA in healthy donors. PCR employed 60 Vbeta and 13 Jbeta primers. Assay: immunoSEQ multiplex PCR; the TCRdb copy retains only in-frame clones and omits some. The sample yields about 130,000 clones, 65% to 85% seen once. What was sequenced was PBMCs. These receptors were collected from a man in his fifties in good health and CMV-seronegative.

This chain connects TRBV7-9 to TRBJ2-5; possible D gene TRBD2, 6 bases. V lost 3 bases and J lost 2, with 10 bases in between. This CDR3 has 14 residues. CDR1 and CDR2 from the germline V gene are SEHNR and FQNEAQ (reference sequence). The CDR3 spells CASSLTGTQETQYF. The CDR3 DNA sequence: TGTGCCAGCAGCTTGACCGGGACTCAAGAGACCCAGTACTTC. The full variable domain, rest sourced from reference TRBV7-9 and TRBJ2-5, is DTGVSQNPRHKITKRGQNVTFRCDPISEHNRLYWYRQTLGQGPEFLTYFQNEAQLEKSRLLSDRFSAERPKGSFSTLEIQRTEQGDSAMYLCASSLTGTQETQYFGPGTRLLVL.

The chain has TRBV5-8 and TRBJ1-4; D not resolved. The CDR3 is 17 residues long. Germline lookup yields CDR1 SGHTS and CDR2 YDEGEE. V was cut by 0 bases and J by 0 bases, with 12 bases left in between. CDR3 nucleotide sequence: TGTGCCAGCAGCTTGGAAGGGAGCGACGCAACTAATGAAAAACTGTTTTTT. Translated, it gives CASSLEGSDATNEKLFF.

This chain connects TRBV5-6 to TRBJ2-7; D is undetermined. With 1 base removed from V and 5 bases from J, the gap between germline ends came to 19 bases. The V gene's germline CDR1 is SGHDT and CDR2 YYEEEE. The CDR3 extends over 16 amino acids. The DNA for the CDR3 is TGTGCCAGCAGCTTGTATGCGGTAGCTACTTTTCACGAGCAGTACTTC. It codes for CASSLYAVATFHEQYF. The variable domain in full, completed from reference TRBV5-6 and TRBJ2-7, reads DAGVTQSPTHLIKTRGQQVTLRCSPKSGHDTVSWYQQALGQGPQFIFQYYEEEERQRGNFPDRFSGHQFPNYSSELNVNALLLGDSALYLCASSLYAVATFHEQYFGPGTRLTVT.